This TCR beta chain was sequenced during a study of cytomegalovirus exposure and HLA in healthy donors (dated by TCRdb to 2016 to 2017). About the full investigation: In an earlier analysis of 450 to 750 of the donors, roughly 300 Gb of sequence data and roughly 100 million unique TCR beta sequences from about 190 million T cells were reported. Roughly 310 gigabases of sequencing data and approximately 85 million unique TCR sequences were included in an early release covering 550 to 800 HLA-typed donors. To decide whether each TCR beta V gene segment behaved as functional or pseudogenic, an earlier analysis of some 540 of the donors relied on high-throughput TCR beta sequencing. Genome-wide SNP genotypes for about three fifths of the roughly 670 donors were used in a later genetic analysis, which treated that subset as a discovery cohort. Typing coverage differed by locus: A, B, C, DRB1 and DQB1 were typed in about 620-640 donors, DQA1 in around 500, DPA1 in 600 to 610, and DPB1 in roughly 470. The later analysis used no new phenotypic data to find candidate immune exposures, relying instead on TCR beta sequences and their occurrence across donors. All discovery cohort repertoires had been generated on a single sequencing platform. To predict cytomegalovirus infection status, the study combined high-throughput TCR immunosequencing, statistical association of individual TCRs with disease status, and machine learning. The study aimed to test whether signatures of past pathogen exposure could be identified by cataloging public T cell receptors. A handful of DR-DQ haplotypes were handled as single units for association and clustering because linkage in the cohort was strong. Both class I and class II loci were covered by HLA typing, at four-digit resolution. To study patterns of TCR occurrence, a later analysis re-analyzed previously published TCR beta repertoires from several hundred donors and added high-resolution HLA genotyping. Of the 350 to 450 genotyped donors, over 80% were placed in the genetic ancestry cluster associated with self-reported Caucasian donors. Along with the approximately 700-subject first cohort, a separate validation cohort of over a hundred different subjects was used. The T cell repertoires of some 700 subjects were profiled by immunosequencing and related to cytomegalovirus serostatus. Donor age, sex, ethnicity and CMV serostatus were compiled together with the repertoire data. Among under 450 genotyped donors of the cohort, an average of approximately 240,000 unique TCR beta nucleotide sequences were sequenced per donor, roughly 18% of them non-productive.

The cohort comprised approximately 700 healthy bone marrow donors. At the time of sampling, every cohort member was nominally healthy, though immune exposures that went unrecorded were likely present. The donor was CMV seronegative and was included in the group of 352 seronegative cohort members. A peripheral blood sample was collected from each donor, and TCR beta sequencing was performed on peripheral blood mononuclear cells. Genomic DNA extraction from the blood cell samples was performed with the Qiagen DNeasy Blood Extraction Kit. Regarding this clone: The target of this receptor is not known. Base-call qualities are not available, and no considerably larger clone is one nucleotide away.

General study outcomes and caveats: The only immune exposure information available for the cohort was CMV serostatus. A cluster of highly shared sequence variants was judged likely to be a technical artifact of the sequencing pipeline. A later genetic analysis associated a missense DCLRE1C variant with V-gene and J-gene trimming of TCR beta chains, and an independent cohort replicated the association. Approximately 16 rarely observed V segments, including chromosome 9 orphons, were excluded from the earlier analysis of about 500 of the donors because counts were too low. Correlated functional status among segregating V segments might be attributable to linkage disequilibrium, but an unknown experimental factor could not be ruled out. A later analysis found that TCR association rates varied across HLA loci, with DRB1 alleles showing the most associated TCRs and HLA-C alleles the fewest. A total of 164 TCR beta chains were listed by the study as associated with cytomegalovirus. A further reported finding was that TCR beta sequences accurately predicted the HLA-A and HLA-B alleles for most subjects in the first cohort. In a later genetic analysis, fewer N-insertions in productive TCRs were reported among donors in an Asian-associated ancestry cluster than the approximately 630-donor mean. Strong co-occurrence of HLA alleles, especially DR and DQ, made assigning TCR associations to individual alleles difficult. Specific HLA alleles were associated with 15,000 to 20,000 TCR beta sequences at a false discovery rate of 0.05 in a later analysis. Across donors, most TCR sequences were observed very rarely, whereas some public TCRs were present in many individuals. A later analysis found that most CMV-associated TCR beta chains appeared HLA-restricted, with HLA associations seemingly driven largely by CMV exposure. According to a later analysis, parvovirus B19, influenza, CMV and Epstein-Barr virus appeared linked to several top co-occurrence clusters. In vitro tests confirmed that a few of the cytomegalovirus-associated TCR beta chains recognize cytomegalovirus antigens. Because the 87-base-pair reads could not distinguish some IMGT-functional V segments, including TRBV6-2 and TRBV6-3, those segments were excluded. In both the original and validation cohorts, the classifier was reported to diagnose cytomegalovirus status with high specificity and sensitivity. The presence/absence analyses assumed that sequencing depth was roughly uniform across donors, and that assumption may not be true. In an earlier analysis of 587 of the donors, most TCR beta V segments appeared in productive rearrangements about 90% or about 30% of the time, broadly matching IMGT annotations. In a later analysis, HLA-associated TCR beta chains showed more clonal expansion and lower generation probabilities than non-associated chains that were equally common. Because HLA typing was missing for some donors at each locus, association tests included only the typed subset. According to the authors, the approach could potentially be generalized to other disease states and immunological phenotypes. In this cohort, only TCR beta chains were sequenced, and detectable features were limited by the absence of alpha or paired-chain data.

As encoded in the germline V gene (reference sequence), CDR1 is GTSNPN while CDR2 is SVGIG. V drops 3 bases and J drops 0 bases, leaving 18 bases in between. From the cysteine through the phenylalanine, the CDR3 covers 17 amino acids. Only the CDR3 region is kept as DNA, spanning 51 bases read in frame from base 1. Receptor amplification or capture employed the immunoSEQ multiplex PCR assay. The multiplex PCR relied on a mix of 60 forward primers for TCR Vbeta segments and 13 reverse primers for TCR Jbeta segments. The CDR3 region of rearranged TCR beta genes was amplified from genomic DNA by a multiplex PCR assay. On the Illumina HiSeq System, the amplified TCR beta libraries were sequenced as 87-base-pair reads. The study's own analysis went as follows. A later analysis tallied tens of millions of unique TCR beta chains across the 550 to 850 repertoires, and about 12 million of those chains were shared by two or more donors. Raw reads were error-corrected and collapsed into unique sequences by a nearest-neighbor algorithm in which closely related sequences were merged to remove PCR and sequencing errors. V, D and J gene segments were assigned by aligning CDR3 sequences to IMGT reference sequences. For a sequence to be retained, at least a six-nucleotide match to both a V gene segment and a J gene segment was required. Rearrangements were called productive when the CDR3 lacked stop codons and stayed in frame with V and J; all others were non-productive. Following IMGT convention, CDR3 was defined as the stretch from the second conserved V-encoded cysteine up to the conserved J-encoded phenylalanine. The earlier analysis of a few hundred of the donors excluded any sequence lacking an unambiguous match to a single V gene segment. In an earlier analysis of 587 of the donors, V segments were called functional above 56.7% productive rearrangements and were called segregating when the between-donor standard deviation exceeded 5%. A statistical classification framework was built to diagnose cytomegalovirus status from the catalog of TCR beta chain sequences. In a later analysis, V and J genes were assigned by comparing TCR nucleotide sequences against IMGT/GENE-DB human TR gene sequences. A later analysis assigned CDR3 sequences and most-parsimonious VDJ recombination scenarios with the TCRdist pipeline. In a later analysis, every TCR beta chain was defined by the combination of its CDR3 amino acid sequence and its V-gene family, and reads without a unique V-gene family were dropped. As a way to deal with suspected cross-contamination and a sequencing artifact, a later analysis dropped hundreds of nucleotide sequences that were highly shared and had low generation probability. In a later analysis, a clonal expansion index for each public chain was calculated from normalized within-repertoire ranks of inferred template counts. Generation probabilities in a later analysis came from a VDJ recombination model fitted to out-of-frame rearrangements, and those results were checked against IGoR. In a later analysis, hypergeometric tests were used to score TCR-TCR, TCR-HLA and TCR-CMV co-occurrence, with a repertoire-size bias correction applied to TCR pairs. In a later analysis, false discovery rates were estimated by permuting HLA or CMV assignments 20 times. A later analysis grouped co-occurring TCRs with DBSCAN, adding TCRdist sequence similarity when clustering within HLA-allele-positive subsets. Repertoires with fewer than 30,000 or more than 120,000 public chains, plus five repertoires with anomalous nucleotide sharing, were excluded from co-occurrence clustering. Entries here come from immuneACCESS through TCRdb and include only in-frame sequences with V and J called. Some clones fail to appear in such tables; in the studies checked, an unresolved V gene covers under half of the shortfall, and the cause of the remainder is unknown. V and J calls and clone size follow that table, whereas D and trimming were derived from the DNA. Counted in this sample were approximately 140,000 clones; around 80% of them appeared once. In total, the top ten clones hold around 1.9% of the sample.

The sequence came from a woman between 50 and 59 years old in good health and CMV-seronegative. The rearranged segments are TRBV30 and TRBJ1-5; the D segment could be TRBD1, given 6 matching bases. What was sequenced was PBMCs. The CDR3 region: CAWRGAGQLYSNQPQHF. The nucleotide sequence reads TGTGCCTGGAGGGGGGCCGGACAGCTTTATAGCAATCAGCCCCAGCATTTT.